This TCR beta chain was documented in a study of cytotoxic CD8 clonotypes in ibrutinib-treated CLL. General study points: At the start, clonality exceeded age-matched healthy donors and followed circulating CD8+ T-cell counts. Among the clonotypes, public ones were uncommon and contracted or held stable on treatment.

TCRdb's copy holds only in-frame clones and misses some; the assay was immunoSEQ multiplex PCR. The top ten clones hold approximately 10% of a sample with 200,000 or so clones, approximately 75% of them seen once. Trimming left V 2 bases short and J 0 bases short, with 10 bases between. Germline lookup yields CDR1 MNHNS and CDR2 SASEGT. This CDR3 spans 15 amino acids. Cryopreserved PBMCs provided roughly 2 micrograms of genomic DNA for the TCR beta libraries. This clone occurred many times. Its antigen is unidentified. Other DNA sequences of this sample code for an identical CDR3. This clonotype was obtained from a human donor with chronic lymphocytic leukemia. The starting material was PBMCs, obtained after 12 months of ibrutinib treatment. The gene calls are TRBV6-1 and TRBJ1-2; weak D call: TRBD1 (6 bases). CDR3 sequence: CASSELTGPNYGYTF. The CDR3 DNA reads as TGTGCCAGCAGTGAATTAACAGGGCCTAACTATGGCTACACCTTC.